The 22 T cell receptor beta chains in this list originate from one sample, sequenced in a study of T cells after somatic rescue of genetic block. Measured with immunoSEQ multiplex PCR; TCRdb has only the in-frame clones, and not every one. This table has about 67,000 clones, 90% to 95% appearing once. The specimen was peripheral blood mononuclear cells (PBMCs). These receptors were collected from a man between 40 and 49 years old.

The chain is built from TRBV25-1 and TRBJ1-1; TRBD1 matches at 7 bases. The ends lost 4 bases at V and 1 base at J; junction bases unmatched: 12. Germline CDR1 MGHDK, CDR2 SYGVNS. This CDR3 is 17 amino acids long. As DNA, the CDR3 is TGTGCCAGCAGTGGGTACAGGGGAGGCGTGGGGAACACTGAAGCTTTCTTT. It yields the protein CASSGYRGGVGNTEAFF. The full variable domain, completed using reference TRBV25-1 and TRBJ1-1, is EADIYQTPRYLVIGTGKKITLECSQTMGHDKMYWYQQDPGMELHLIHYSYGVNSTEKGDLSSESTVSRIRTEHFPLTLESARPSHTSQYLCASSGYRGGVGNTEAFFGQGTRLTVV.

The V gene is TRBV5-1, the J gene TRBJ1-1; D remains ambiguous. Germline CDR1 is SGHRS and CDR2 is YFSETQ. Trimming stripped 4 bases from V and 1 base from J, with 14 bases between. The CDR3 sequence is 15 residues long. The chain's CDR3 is CASSPEVAGNTEAFF. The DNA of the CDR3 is TGCGCCAGCAGCCCGGAGGTGGCGGGGAACACTGAAGCTTTCTTT.

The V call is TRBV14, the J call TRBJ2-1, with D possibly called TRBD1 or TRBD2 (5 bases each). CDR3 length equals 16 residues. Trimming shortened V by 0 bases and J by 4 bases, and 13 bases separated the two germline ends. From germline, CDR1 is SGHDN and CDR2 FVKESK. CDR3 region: CASSQELGAEYNEQFF. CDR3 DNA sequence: TGTGCCAGCAGCCAAGAGCTCGGGGCGGAGTACAATGAGCAGTTCTTC.

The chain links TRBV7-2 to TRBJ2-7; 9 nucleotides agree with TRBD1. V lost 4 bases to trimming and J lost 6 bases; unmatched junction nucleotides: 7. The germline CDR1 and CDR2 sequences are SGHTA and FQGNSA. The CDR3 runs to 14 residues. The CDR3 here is CASSSRDRAVEQYF. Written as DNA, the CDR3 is TGTGCCAGCAGCTCCCGGGACAGGGCCGTCGAGCAGTACTTC.

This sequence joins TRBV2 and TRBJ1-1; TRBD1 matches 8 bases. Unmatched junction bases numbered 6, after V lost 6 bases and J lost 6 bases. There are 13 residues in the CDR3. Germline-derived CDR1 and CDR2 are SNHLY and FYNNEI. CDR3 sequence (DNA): TGTGCCAGCAGCGCAGACAGGGGCTCTGAAGCTTTCTTT. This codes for CASSADRGSEAFF.

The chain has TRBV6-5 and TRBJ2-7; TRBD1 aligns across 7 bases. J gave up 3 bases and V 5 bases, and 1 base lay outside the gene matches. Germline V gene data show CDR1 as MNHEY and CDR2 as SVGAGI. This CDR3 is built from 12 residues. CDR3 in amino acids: CASSDRVYEQYF. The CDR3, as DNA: TGTGCCAGCAGTGACAGGGTCTACGAGCAGTACTTC.

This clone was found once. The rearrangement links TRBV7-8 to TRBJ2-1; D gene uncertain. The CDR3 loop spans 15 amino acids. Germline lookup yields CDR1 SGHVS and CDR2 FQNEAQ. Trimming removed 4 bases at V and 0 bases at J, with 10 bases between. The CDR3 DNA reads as TGTGCCAGCAGCTCCAAGATGAGCTCCTACAATGAGCAGTTCTTC. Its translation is CASSSKMSSYNEQFF.

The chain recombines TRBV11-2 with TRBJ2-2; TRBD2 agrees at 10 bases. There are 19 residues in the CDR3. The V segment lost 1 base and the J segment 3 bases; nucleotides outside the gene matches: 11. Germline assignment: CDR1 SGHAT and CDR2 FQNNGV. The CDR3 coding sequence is TGTGCCAGCAGCTTAGCCGGGACAGCAGCGGGAGGGGACACCGGGGAGCTGTTTTTT. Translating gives CASSLAGTAAGGDTGELFF.

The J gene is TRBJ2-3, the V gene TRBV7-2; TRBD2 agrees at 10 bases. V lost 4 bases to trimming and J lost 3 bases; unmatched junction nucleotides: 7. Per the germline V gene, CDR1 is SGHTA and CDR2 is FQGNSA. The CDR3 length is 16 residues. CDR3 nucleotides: TGTGCCAGCAGCTCCGAAAGCGGGGGGGTTACAGATACGCAGTATTTT. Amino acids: CASSSESGGVTDTQYF.

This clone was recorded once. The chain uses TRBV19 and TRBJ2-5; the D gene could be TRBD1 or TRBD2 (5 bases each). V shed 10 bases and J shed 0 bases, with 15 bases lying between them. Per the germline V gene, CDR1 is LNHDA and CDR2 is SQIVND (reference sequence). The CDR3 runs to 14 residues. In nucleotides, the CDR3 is TGTGCCACCAAGAGGGACCAACACCAAGAGACCCAGTACTTC. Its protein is CATKRDQHQETQYF.

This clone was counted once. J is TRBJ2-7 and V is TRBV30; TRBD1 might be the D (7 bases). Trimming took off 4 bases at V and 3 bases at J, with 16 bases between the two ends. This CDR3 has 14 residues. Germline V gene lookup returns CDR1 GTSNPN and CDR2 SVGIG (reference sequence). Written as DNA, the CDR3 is TGTGCCTGGACCCGGGGGACAGAGTACTACGAGCAGTACTTC. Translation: CAWTRGTEYYEQYF.

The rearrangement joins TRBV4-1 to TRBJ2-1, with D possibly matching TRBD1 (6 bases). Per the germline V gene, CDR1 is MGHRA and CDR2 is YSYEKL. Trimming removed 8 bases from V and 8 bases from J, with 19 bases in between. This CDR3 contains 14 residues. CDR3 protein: CASDIGQGMDEQFF. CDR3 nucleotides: TGCGCCAGCGATATTGGGCAGGGGATGGATGAGCAGTTCTTC.

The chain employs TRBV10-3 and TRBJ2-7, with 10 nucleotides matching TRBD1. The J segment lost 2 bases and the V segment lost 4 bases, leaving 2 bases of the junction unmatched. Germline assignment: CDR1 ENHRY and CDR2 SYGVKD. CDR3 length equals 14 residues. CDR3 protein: CAISAGQGAYEQYF. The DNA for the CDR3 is TGTGCCATCAGTGCCGGACAGGGGGCCTACGAGCAGTACTTC.

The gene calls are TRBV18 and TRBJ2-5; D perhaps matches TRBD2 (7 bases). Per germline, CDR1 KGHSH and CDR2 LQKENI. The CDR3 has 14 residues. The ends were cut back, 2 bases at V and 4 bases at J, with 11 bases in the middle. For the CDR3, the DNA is TGTGCCAGCTCACCATTGGGGGGGCGAGAGACCCAGTACTTC. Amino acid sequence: CASSPLGGRETQYF.

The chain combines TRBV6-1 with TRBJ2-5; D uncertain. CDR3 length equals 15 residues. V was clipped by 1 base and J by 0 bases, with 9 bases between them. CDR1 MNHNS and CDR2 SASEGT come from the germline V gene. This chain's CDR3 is CASSEGRKDQETQYF. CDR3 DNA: TGTGCCAGCAGTGAAGGCAGGAAGGACCAAGAGACCCAGTACTTC.

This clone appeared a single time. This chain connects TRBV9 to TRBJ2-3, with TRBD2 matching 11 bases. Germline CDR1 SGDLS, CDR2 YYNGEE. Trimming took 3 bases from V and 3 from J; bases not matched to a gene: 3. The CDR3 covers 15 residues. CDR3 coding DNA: TGTGCCAGCAGCGCGTCTAGCGGGGGGACAGATACGCAGTATTTT. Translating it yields CASSASSGGTDTQYF. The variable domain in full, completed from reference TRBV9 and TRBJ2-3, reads DSGVTQTPKHLITATGQRVTLRCSPRSGDLSVYWYQQSLDQGLQFLIQYYNGEERAKGNILERFSAQQFPDLHSELNLSSLELGDSALYFCASSASSGGTDTQYFGPGTRLTVL.

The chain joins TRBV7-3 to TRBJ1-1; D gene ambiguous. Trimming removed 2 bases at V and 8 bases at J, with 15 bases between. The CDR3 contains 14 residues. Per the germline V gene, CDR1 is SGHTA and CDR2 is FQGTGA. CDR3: CASSLSPTSEEAFF. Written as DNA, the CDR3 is TGTGCCAGCAGCTTATCCCCGACCAGCGAGGAAGCTTTCTTT.

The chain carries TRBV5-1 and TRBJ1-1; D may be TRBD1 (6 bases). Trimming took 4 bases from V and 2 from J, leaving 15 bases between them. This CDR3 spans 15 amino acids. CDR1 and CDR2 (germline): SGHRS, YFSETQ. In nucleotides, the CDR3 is TGCGCCAGCAGCGTCCTGAGGGGGGGAAACACTGAAGCTTTCTTT. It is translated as CASSVLRGGNTEAFF.

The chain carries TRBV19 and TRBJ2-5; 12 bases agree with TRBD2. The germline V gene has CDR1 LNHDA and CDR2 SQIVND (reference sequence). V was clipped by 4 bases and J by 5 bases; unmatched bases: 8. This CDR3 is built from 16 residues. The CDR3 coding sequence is TGTGCCAGTAGTAGTAATCGACTAGCGGGAGTGGAGACCCAGTACTTC. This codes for CASSSNRLAGVETQYF. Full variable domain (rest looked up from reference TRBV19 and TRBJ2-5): DGGITQSPKYLFRKEGQNVTLSCEQNLNHDAMYWYRQDPGQGLRLIYYSQIVNDFQKGDIAEGYSVSREKKESFPLTVTSAQKNPTAFYLCASSSNRLAGVETQYFGPGTRLLVL.

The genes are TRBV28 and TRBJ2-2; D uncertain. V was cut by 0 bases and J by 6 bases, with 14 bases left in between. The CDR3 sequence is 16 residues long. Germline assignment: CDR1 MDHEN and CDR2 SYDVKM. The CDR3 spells CASSLWNFLPPGELFF. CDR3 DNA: TGTGCCAGCAGTTTATGGAACTTCCTTCCGCCCGGGGAGCTGTTTTTT.

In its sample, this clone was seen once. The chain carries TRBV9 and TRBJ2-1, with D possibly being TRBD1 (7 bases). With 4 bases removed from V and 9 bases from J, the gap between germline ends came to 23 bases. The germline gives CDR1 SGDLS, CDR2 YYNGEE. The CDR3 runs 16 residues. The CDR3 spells CASSISGTAGLAEQFF. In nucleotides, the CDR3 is TGTGCCAGCAGCATCTCCGGGACAGCGGGCCTCGCTGAGCAGTTCTTC.

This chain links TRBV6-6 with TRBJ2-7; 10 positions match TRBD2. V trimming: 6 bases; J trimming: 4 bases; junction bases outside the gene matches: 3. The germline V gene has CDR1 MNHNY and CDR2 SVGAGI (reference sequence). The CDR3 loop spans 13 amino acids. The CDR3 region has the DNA TGTGCCAGCAGAGAGACTAGCGGGTACGAGCAGTACTTC. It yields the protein CASRETSGYEQYF.